The 3 T cell receptor beta chains in this list originate from one sample, sequenced in a study of identical twins. TCRdb ran MiXCR on the 5' RACE reads and lists one entry per CDR3 protein. The sample comprises under 250,000 distinct CDR3 sequences, about a tenth of which are singletons, and around 5% rests with the top ten. The specimen sequenced was memory (CD45RO+) T cells sorted from blood. The receptors were sampled from a woman aged 18 to 35 in good health.

The genes are TRBV9 and TRBJ2-1, with D unclear. This CDR3 spans 13 amino acids. Germline V lookup: CDR1 SGDLS, CDR2 YYNGEE. V shed 0 bases and J shed 9 bases, with 10 bases lying between them. CDR3 DNA sequence: TGTGCCAGCAGCGTAGACGGGTTAGGTGAGCAGTTCTTC. It codes for CASSVDGLGEQFF.

This clonotype occurred many times. The chain joins TRBV7-9 to TRBJ2-1, with D maybe TRBD2 (5 bases). The ends were cut back, 5 bases at V and 9 bases at J, with 8 bases in the middle. The CDR3 contains 11 residues. Germline V CDR1 and CDR2: SEHNR, FQNEAQ (reference sequence). CDR3: CASSTRVEQFF. In nucleotides, the CDR3 is TGTGCCAGCAGCACGAGGGTTGAGCAGTTCTTC.

In this sample, this clonotype turned up a few times. The rearrangement links TRBV12-3 or TRBV12-4 to TRBJ1-1, with D maybe TRBD1 (6 bases). V was clipped by 6 bases and J by 4 bases, with 15 bases between them. This CDR3 has 14 residues. This chain's CDR3 is CASSLSGAGTEAFF. For the CDR3, the DNA is TGTGCCAGCAGCTTATCAGGGGCCGGCACTGAAGCTTTCTTT.